This record covers a single TCR beta chain. This clone has just one count. Its antigen remains undetermined. No base quality values were provided; no much bigger clone lies one nucleotide off. Samples from volunteer blood donors who had recovered from COVID-19 were contributed by a second Seattle source. Each collaborating institution followed its own protocols to collect whole blood in K2EDTA tubes. For TCRbeta analysis, collaborators shipped samples in one of three forms: frozen whole blood, isolated PBMCs, or DNA extracted from either of those sample types. This specimen comes from a study of blood T cell repertoires in COVID-19 (TCRdb year 2020). Study-wide context: Collaborator samples came from the United States, Italy and Spain and covered acute and convalescent phases of COVID-19. The material from the prospective study consisted of cDNA or gDNA derived from T cells, B-cell-depleted T cells, or PBMCs. Where available, HLA class I and class II types were taken from metadata supplied by the sample provider and were not determined by assay-based typing. Sample metadata almost always included a de-identified subject ID, COVID-19 status, age in years and sex. The repertoires were made available in a free public database intended to serve as a resource for research on the immune response to SARS-CoV-2. Samples were obtained from the ongoing ImmuneRACE study (first 160 participants) and from some 1,300 subjects provided by 6 global collaborators. The dataset comprised deeply sampled blood TCRbeta repertoires from subjects exposed to, actively infected with, or recovered from COVID-19. Results the study describes overall, beyond this receptor: The amount of clinical and demographic metadata varied by source and participant and was provided uncurated.

CDR3 length: 15 amino acids, cysteine to phenylalanine. Just CDR3 DNA is preserved here, 45 bases in frame from base 1. CDR1 and CDR2, per the germline V gene, are MDHEN and SYDVKM. V is pruned by 3 bases and J by 6 bases, leaving 10 bases of the junction without a gene match. The immunoSEQ Assay, a bias-controlled multiplex PCR, was used to amplify TCRbeta CDR3 regions from genomic DNA. In the paper's pipeline: Within the assay, amplification of reference gene primers was used to estimate how many nucleated cells each sample contained. To quantify the absolute abundance of each unique TCRbeta CDR3 rearrangement, sequence reads were collapsed and filtered. Productive Simpson clonality was computed per sample as the square root of Simpson's diversity index over productive rearrangements. TCRdb obtained this table from immuneACCESS and retained in-frame rearrangements with V and J assigned. These tables miss some clones; where compared with another copy, unresolved V genes account for less than half of the shortfall, and the remainder is unexplained. That table is the source of V, J and clone size, and D and trimming were worked out from the DNA. The sample data list hundreds of thousands of clones, and around 90% of these were observed just once. The biggest ten clones account for more than 10% of the sample.

The sequencing sample was made of peripheral blood. The clonotype originates from a woman younger than 35 who had recovered from COVID-19. The chain joins TRBV28 to TRBJ2-7; 8 nucleotides in the junction match TRBD1. The base sequence is TGTGCCAGCAGTTTCCAGGACAGGGTCCTCTCCGAGCAGTACTTC. This yields the protein CASSFQDRVLSEQYF. The reference TRBV28 and TRBJ2-7 proteins fill in what lies around the CDR3, so the full variable domain reads DVKVTQSSRYLVKRTGEKVFLECVQDMDHENMFWYRQDPGLGLRLIYFSYDVKMKEKGDIPEGYSVSREKKERFSLILESASTNQTSMYLCASSFQDRVLSEQYFGPGTRLTVT.